This TCR beta chain stems from a study of breast tumors, draining lymph nodes, adjacent tissues. Study-wide results and limits: The lymph node origin of tumor T cells was framed as consistent with a hypothesis, not demonstrated. The data were judged consistent with most tumor T cells coming from lymph node and expanding in tumor. Tumor and nontumor repertoires were significantly more similar in luminal-like than in basal-like breast cancer.

This clonotype was counted many times. As yet, its antigen is unknown. The lymph nodes were axillary draining lymph nodes from breast cancer patients. TCRdb re-called the multiplex PCR reads with MiXCR, one entry per CDR3 protein. The table lists approximately 230,000 distinct CDR3 sequences, around 35% of them singletons, with 3% to 4% in the top ten. Trimming left V 3 bases short and J 8 bases short, with 14 bases between. CDR3 length: 14 amino acids. Germline V CDR1 and CDR2: SGHRS, YFSETQ. J is TRBJ2-2 and V is TRBV5-1; D might be TRBD1 (6 bases). This receptor was taken from a female donor with breast cancer. Some clones in this sample may be carry-over from other donors' samples. The specimen sequenced was axillary lymph node tissue. The CDR3 DNA reads TGCGCCAGCAGCTCTGGACAGATTAAGGGGGAGCTGTTTTTT. Protein: CASSSGQIKGELFF.